Listed here are 18 T cell receptor beta chains from one sample, sequenced in a study of T cell responses to AZD1222 COVID-19 vaccine. Some clones are missing from TCRdb's copy, which holds only in-frame ones; the method was immunoSEQ multiplex PCR. The data contain about 130,000 clones, just over 85% of them singletons. The material sequenced was peripheral blood, taken on day 0 of AZD1222 vaccination. The receptors originated from an adult in good health.

The J gene is TRBJ2-3, the V gene TRBV12-3 or TRBV12-4; no reliable D call. The CDR3 spans 13 residues. Between the trimmed V and J ends, which lost 3 bases and 1 base, there was a span of 5 bases. CDR3 sequence reads: CASSFLRTDTQYF. CDR3 coding DNA: TGTGCCAGCAGTTTTCTACGCACAGATACGCAGTATTTT.

The chain carries TRBV5-6 and TRBJ2-5, with D possibly matching TRBD2 (5 bases). Trimming left V 1 base short and J 14 bases short, with 21 bases between. Per the germline V gene, CDR1 is SGHDT and CDR2 is YYEEEE. CDR3 size: 14 residues. The CDR3 nucleotides are TGTGCCAGCAGCTTGAAGGAGGTGTGGGAGAATGTCTACTTC. As protein: CASSLKEVWENVYF.

The rearrangement joins TRBV5-1 to TRBJ1-2, with a possible D match to TRBD1 (5 bases). V was trimmed by 3 bases and J by 4 bases, leaving 13 bases between them. The CDR3 has 14 residues. Germline CDR1 SGHRS, CDR2 YFSETQ. In nucleotides, the CDR3 is TGCGCCAGCAGCTCCCTGGGGGGGGTCTATGGCTACACCTTC. Its protein product is CASSSLGGVYGYTF.

The chain links TRBV11-2 to TRBJ1-4, with 8 bases identical to TRBD1. Germline V gives CDR1 SGHAT, CDR2 FQNNGV. V lost 5 bases and J lost 4; bases outside the gene matches: 3. CDR3 size: 14 residues. The CDR3 loop reads CASSQDRVNEKLFF. CDR3 coding DNA: TGTGCCAGCAGCCAGGACAGGGTTAATGAAAAACTGTTTTTT.

The chain couples TRBV7-2 to TRBJ1-1, with TRBD1 identical over 7 bases. The V gene's germline CDR1 is SGHTA and CDR2 FQGNSA. J was trimmed by 2 bases and V by 5 bases; bases with no gene match: 11. CDR3 length: 16 amino acids. The CDR3 protein is CASSPRTGAPNTEAFF. The CDR3 bases are TGTGCCAGCAGCCCGAGGACAGGAGCCCCCAACACTGAAGCTTTCTTT. The full variable domain, with the rest looked up from reference TRBV7-2 and TRBJ1-1, is GAGVSQSPSNKVTEKGKDVELRCDPISGHTALYWYRQSLGQGLEFLIYFQGNSAPDKSGLPSDRFSAERTGGSVSTLTIQRTQQEDSAVYLCASSPRTGAPNTEAFFGQGTRLTVV.

This rearrangement joins TRBV5-1 to TRBJ1-1; no definite D call. Trimming took off 4 bases at V and 7 bases at J, with 14 bases between the two ends. The CDR3 has 13 residues. CDR1 and CDR2 (germline): SGHRS, YFSETQ. The CDR3 sequence: CASSHQSGREAFF. The DNA of the CDR3 is TGCGCCAGCAGCCATCAATCCGGCCGTGAAGCTTTCTTT.

CDR3 nucleotide sequence: TGTGCCAGCAGCCCGTTCTCAGGGGGCACTGAAGCTTTCTTT. As protein: CASSPFSGGTEAFF. The chain uses TRBV6-5 and TRBJ1-1; TRBD1 matches at 7 bases. This CDR3 has 14 residues. Germline V gene data show CDR1 as MNHEY and CDR2 as SVGAGI. V trimming: 6 bases; J trimming: 4 bases; junction bases outside the gene matches: 8.

This clone was observed a single time. V and J are TRBV3-1 (or the pseudogene TRBV3-2) and TRBJ1-6, with D possibly being TRBD1 (5 bases). V lost 6 bases, J lost 8 bases, and 11 bases lay in between. Germline V gene data show CDR1 as LGHDT and CDR2 as YNNKEL (reference sequence). The CDR3 has 13 amino acids. CDR3 sequence reads: CASSFQGDSPLHF. CDR3 bases: TGTGCCAGCAGTTTCCAGGGAGATTCACCCCTCCACTTT.

This chain joins TRBV27 and TRBJ1-6, with D possibly matching TRBD1 (5 bases). Trimming removed 1 base from V and 0 bases from J, with 13 bases in between. The CDR3 contains 18 residues. Per germline, CDR1 MNHEY and CDR2 SMNVEV (reference sequence). As DNA, the CDR3 is TGTGCCAGCAGTTTATGGGACGGTCTGAGCTCCTATAATTCACCCCTCCACTTT. It yields the protein CASSLWDGLSSYNSPLHF.

The rearrangement joins TRBV12-3 or TRBV12-4 to TRBJ1-1; 8 nucleotides align to TRBD1. The ends lost 4 bases at V and 7 bases at J; junction bases unmatched: 5. The CDR3 spans 13 residues. CDR3 protein: CASSWTGRGEAFF. The CDR3 DNA follows: TGTGCCAGCAGTTGGACAGGGAGGGGTGAAGCTTTCTTT.

The V call is TRBV24-1, the J call TRBJ2-5, with TRBD1 matching over 11 bases. From germline, CDR1 is KGHDR and CDR2 SFDVKD. CDR3 length: 15 residues. The ends lost 3 bases at V and 5 bases at J; junction bases unmatched: 4. CDR3: CATSDPGTGGETQYF. The CDR3 DNA is TGTGCCACCAGTGATCCCGGGACAGGGGGTGAGACCCAGTACTTC.

The V gene is TRBV10-3, the J gene TRBJ1-1, with TRBD1 matching over 12 bases. This CDR3 has 15 residues. J lost 1 base, V lost 8 bases, and 5 bases had no gene match. Germline CDR1 is ENHRY and CDR2 is SYGVKD. The CDR3 sequence is CAIGPGQGANTEAFF. The CDR3 DNA reads as TGTGCCATCGGCCCGGGACAGGGGGCGAACACTGAAGCTTTCTTT.

The V and J genes are TRBV14 and TRBJ2-3; D remains unclear. CDR3 length: 15 residues. Germline CDR1 and CDR2: SGHDN and FVKESK. The V end lost 4 bases, the J end lost 0 bases, and 11 bases lay between the germline ends. As DNA, the CDR3 is TGTGCCAGCAGCCCGACCTTGTCTAGCACAGATACGCAGTATTTT. It codes for CASSPTLSSTDTQYF.

This clone was detected only a few times. The gene calls are TRBV4-1 and TRBJ2-7; no clear D. The germline V and J ends were trimmed by 1 base and 5 bases, with 15 bases remaining between them. Germline V CDR1 and CDR2: MGHRA, YSYEKL. The CDR3 is made up of 15 amino acids. CDR3 region: CASSQVENPKNEQYF. The CDR3 nucleotides are TGCGCCAGCAGCCAAGTGGAGAACCCGAAGAACGAGCAGTACTTC.

The chain combines TRBV2 with TRBJ2-7; no definite D call. The length of the CDR3 is 14 residues. CDR1 and CDR2 from the germline V gene are SNHLY and FYNNEI. Trimming took off 7 bases at V and 3 bases at J, with 16 bases between the two ends. DNA of the CDR3: TGTGCCAGCATGGTCGGCTCGTTAAGCTACGAGCAGTACTTC. Its translation: CASMVGSLSYEQYF.

The chain employs TRBV6-1 and TRBJ2-7, with D tentatively TRBD2 (6 bases). Per the germline V gene, CDR1 is MNHNS and CDR2 is SASEGT. CDR3 length: 15 residues. V dropped 2 bases and J dropped 2 bases, with 13 bases sitting between them. Here the CDR3 DNA reads TGTGCCAGCAGTGAAAGGGCAGGAGGGACCTACGAGCAGTACTTC. As protein: CASSERAGGTYEQYF.

The V gene is TRBV11-2, the J gene TRBJ2-7; D is undetermined. CDR1 and CDR2 from the germline V gene are SGHAT and FQNNGV. The ends were cut back, 7 bases at V and 0 bases at J, with 13 bases in the middle. This CDR3 contains 14 residues. DNA for the CDR3: TGTGCCAGCACCGGCAACCGCTACTCCTACGAGCAGTACTTC. Amino acids: CASTGNRYSYEQYF.

This chain connects TRBV4-3 to TRBJ2-5, with 7 bases identical to TRBD2. Germline CDR1 reads LGHNA; CDR2 reads YSLEER. The CDR3 has 14 amino acids. The V segment lost 1 base and the J segment 5 bases; nucleotides outside the gene matches: 4. CDR3 sequence reads: CASSQGAGRETQYF. As DNA, the CDR3 is TGCGCCAGCAGCCAAGGAGCGGGAAGGGAGACCCAGTACTTC.